The 29 T cell receptor beta chains listed next were all sequenced from one sample in a study of metastatic and nonmetastatic thyroid tumors (dated by TCRdb to the early 2020s). No patient had received any treatment before thyroid surgery. Libraries were prepared through PCR. These reads were obtained on an Illumina HiSeq 4000. TCRdb handled the public reads itself, with Q25 trimming in fastp and clone calling in MiXCR, and kept productive beta chains. The sample table contains about 20,000 clones; only one count was recorded for more than 20% of them. The ten biggest clones cover 6.4% of the sample. Sequencing was carried out using tumor tissue. These receptors came from a female donor with papillary thyroid cancer or a benign thyroid nodule (not recorded which). Some clones in this sample may be carry-over from other donors' samples.

The sample holds many counts of this clone. J is TRBJ2-1 and V is TRBV4-1, with D perhaps matching TRBD2 (8 bases). This CDR3 comprises 20 residues. CDR1 is MGHRA and CDR2 is YSYEKL in the germline V gene. The V end was cut by 3 bases, the J end by 8 bases, with 32 bases between. The CDR3 nucleotides read TGCGCCAGCAGCCAGGGGGACAGCTTCTCGGTAATAGCGGGATTCGATGAGCAGTTCTTC. Translating gives CASSQGDSFSVIAGFDEQFF.

The chain has TRBV30 and TRBJ1-6, with D hard to call. The CDR3 has 15 amino acids. V lost 0 bases and J 8 bases, leaving 14 bases between the germline ends. Germline V gives CDR1 GTSNPN, CDR2 SVGIG (reference sequence). The CDR3 DNA is TGTGCCTGGAGTGTCGGATTGCGGTGGGATTCACCCCTCCACTTT. Translated, it gives CAWSVGLRWDSPLHF.

This clone was detected many times. The genes are TRBV7-9 and TRBJ2-3; a weak D match, TRBD1 (6 bases). Trimming cost V 1 base and J 5 bases, with 16 bases left between them. The CDR3 is 16 amino acids. Germline CDR1 reads SEHNR; CDR2 reads FQNEAQ (reference sequence). The CDR3: CASSLGGTLAGDTQYF. CDR3 DNA: TGTGCCAGCAGCTTAGGTGGGACACTGGCGGGAGATACGCAGTATTTT.

The gene calls are TRBV9 and TRBJ2-1; 9 positions match TRBD2. Germline assignment: CDR1 SGDLS and CDR2 YYNGEE. The J segment lost 0 bases and the V segment lost 1 base, leaving 8 bases of the junction unmatched. The CDR3 consists of 18 residues. The CDR3 region has the DNA TGTGCCAGCAGCGTATGTCACGGCGGGAGGGTCTCCTACAATGAGCAGTTCTTC. As protein: CASSVCHGGRVSYNEQFF.

This clone appeared many times. V gene TRBV11-2 combines with J gene TRBJ2-7, with a weak D call TRBD1 (6 bases). The CDR3 runs 17 residues. CDR1 SGHAT and CDR2 FQNNGV come from the germline V gene. Trimming left V 2 bases short and J 4 bases short, with 21 bases between. Here the CDR3 reads CASSLYKTGLGAYEQYF. The CDR3, as DNA: TGTGCCAGCAGCTTATATAAGACAGGCCTAGGGGCTTACGAGCAGTACTTC. Filled out from reference TRBV11-2 and TRBJ2-7, the complete variable domain reads EAGVAQSPRYKIIEKRQSVAFWCNPISGHATLYWYQQILGQGPKLLIQFQNNGVVDDSQLPKDRFSAERLKGVDSTLKIQPAKLEDSAVYLCASSLYKTGLGAYEQYFGPGTRLTVT.

The CDR3 region is CASSITGASGANVLTF. CDR3 nucleotide sequence: TGTGCCAGCAGTATAACAGGGGCCTCTGGGGCCAACGTCCTGACTTTC. The V and J genes are TRBV28 and TRBJ2-6; 7 nucleotides match TRBD1. This CDR3 is built from 16 residues. The J segment lost 0 bases and the V segment lost 5 bases, leaving 4 bases of the junction unmatched. Germline V lookup: CDR1 MDHEN, CDR2 SYDVKM.

This clone was seen at least ten times. CDR3 sequence: CASSLGLGHTQYF. The CDR3 DNA sequence: TGTGCCAGCAGCTTAGGCCTAGGCCATACGCAGTATTTT. The chain combines TRBV11-2 with TRBJ2-3; D ambiguous. The CDR3 contains 13 residues. Trimming shortened V by 1 base and J by 7 bases, and 9 bases separated the two germline ends. CDR1 is SGHAT and CDR2 is FQNNGV in the germline V gene. Combining the CDR3 with reference TRBV11-2 and TRBJ2-3 gives the whole variable domain EAGVAQSPRYKIIEKRQSVAFWCNPISGHATLYWYQQILGQGPKLLIQFQNNGVVDDSQLPKDRFSAERLKGVDSTLKIQPAKLEDSAVYLCASSLGLGHTQYFGPGTRLTVL.

By sample share, this clone is medium-sized. This rearrangement joins TRBV28 to TRBJ2-1; D not resolved. V lost 7 bases and J 3 bases, leaving 7 bases between the germline ends. This CDR3 has 12 amino acids. Germline-derived CDR1 and CDR2 are MDHEN and SYDVKM. CDR3 loop: CASNGDYNEQFF. For the CDR3, the DNA is TGTGCCAGCAATGGGGACTACAATGAGCAGTTCTTC. Complete variable domain (other parts from reference TRBV28 and TRBJ2-1): DVKVTQSSRYLVKRTGEKVFLECVQDMDHENMFWYRQDPGLGLRLIYFSYDVKMKEKGDIPEGYSVSREKKERFSLILESASTNQTSMYLCASNGDYNEQFFGPGTRLTVL.

This chain's CDR3 is CASSLRQGPYEQYF. The CDR3 bases are TGTGCCAGCAGCCTTCGACAGGGACCCTACGAGCAGTACTTC. This chain connects TRBV11-3 to TRBJ2-7; 7 nucleotides match TRBD1. Germline assignment: CDR1 SGHNT and CDR2 YENEEA. Trimming took 5 bases from V and 2 from J; bases not matched to a gene: 6. CDR3 length: 14 residues. The variable domain in full, with the rest retrieved from reference TRBV11-3 and TRBJ2-7, is EAGVVQSPRYKIIEKKQPVAFWCNPISGHNTLYWYLQNLGQGPELLIRYENEEAVDDSQLPKDRFSAERLKGVDSTLKIQPAELGDSAVYLCASSLRQGPYEQYFGPGTRLTVT.

This clone was observed a few times. Since the CDR3 does not end with the conserved phenylalanine or tryptophan, this likely comes from a read error. No DNA is shown, since the ends of the CDR3 on it are uncertain; the CDR3 is the one TCRdb lists. The chain employs TRBV6-1 and TRBJ1-2; the table names TRBD1, a call not compared with the DNA. With termini counted, the CDR3 has 12 amino acids. Per germline, CDR1 MNHNS and CDR2 SASEGT. The CDR3 is CASRPGTSIATL.

This clone was seen only a few times. V and J are TRBV29-1 and TRBJ1-5, with 10 bases that match TRBD1. Trimming took 4 bases from V and 6 from J; bases not matched to a gene: 6. The CDR3 consists of 14 residues. Per germline, CDR1 SQVTM and CDR2 ANQGSEA. The CDR3 protein is CSVGDRGQVQPQHF. The CDR3 DNA is TGCAGCGTTGGGGACAGGGGCCAGGTTCAGCCCCAGCATTTT.

Many counts were recorded for this clone. This chain links TRBV27 with TRBJ2-3; 7 bases fit TRBD2. The germline CDR1 and CDR2 sequences are MNHEY and SMNVEV (reference sequence). This CDR3 contains 17 residues. J lost 2 bases, V lost 4 bases, and 12 bases had no gene match. In nucleotides, the CDR3 is TGTGCCAGCAGTTGGGGGAGGGAGCGGCCCTTCACAGATACGCAGTATTTT. Translation: CASSWGRERPFTDTQYF.

This clone was counted ten times or more. The J gene is TRBJ2-7, the V gene TRBV5-4; D is undetermined. Trimming removed 4 bases at V and 5 bases at J, with 16 bases between. Germline CDR1 and CDR2: SGHNT and YYREEE (reference sequence). There are 14 residues in the CDR3. Written as DNA, the CDR3 is TGTGCCAGCAGCCTTCGTGCTGGGTTCCACGAGCAGTACTTC. Amino acids: CASSLRAGFHEQYF.

About this clone: One junction end disagrees with the germline gene, perhaps due to a read error. The chain has TRBV27 and TRBJ2-3, with 7 bases aligning to TRBD2. The CDR3 spans 17 residues. CDR1 MNHEY and CDR2 SMNVEV come from the germline V gene (reference sequence). The CDR3 DNA is TGTGCCAGCAGTTGGGGGAGGGAGCGGCCCTTCACATATACGCAGTACTTT. Translation: CASSWGRERPFTYTQYF.

The sample holds many counts of this clone. The chain couples TRBV18 to TRBJ2-2; TRBD1 matches at 10 bases. The CDR3 contains 16 residues. V shed 6 bases and J 5 bases; nucleotides not matched to a gene: 9. Germline CDR1 KGHSH, CDR2 LQKENI. As DNA, the CDR3 is TGTGCCAGCTCTCGTGACAGGGGGCGAAGAACCGGGGAGCTGTTTTTT. Its translation: CASSRDRGRRTGELFF.

This clone has more than one count but fewer than ten. The CDR3 loop is CASSWWGAGRGSLTGELFF. The CDR3 DNA sequence: TGTGCCAGCAGCTGGTGGGGGGCAGGGAGAGGCTCCCTCACCGGGGAGCTGTTTTTT. The chain links TRBV11-2 to TRBJ2-2; D might be TRBD1 or TRBD2, each matching 6 bases. The germline CDR1 and CDR2 sequences are SGHAT and FQNNGV. The CDR3 contains 19 residues. Trimming removed 4 bases at V and 4 bases at J, with 25 bases between.

This clone was found many times. Being one base from a much bigger clone, this may be a read error. Other DNA sequences from this sample encode an identical CDR3 as well. The chain employs TRBV4-2 and TRBJ2-3; the match to TRBD2 covers 10 bases. Germline lookup yields CDR1 LGHNA and CDR2 YNFKEQ. The ends lost 1 base at V and 4 bases at J; junction bases unmatched: 5. There are 16 residues in the CDR3. CDR3 DNA sequence: TGTGCCAGCAGCCAAGCGACGCTAGCGGGAGCAGATACGCAGTATTTT. The encoded protein is CASSQATLAGADTQYF.

The rearrangement links TRBV2 to TRBJ2-1; D is tentatively TRBD1 or TRBD2 (6 bases each). Germline V lookup: CDR1 SNHLY, CDR2 FYNNEI. Between the trimmed V and J ends, which lost 9 bases and 7 bases, there was a span of 19 bases. The CDR3 contains 14 residues. The CDR3, as DNA: TGTGCCAGGGGGGGCCAGAACAAGGGGAATGAGCAGTTCTTC. It yields the protein CARGGQNKGNEQFF.

The gene calls are TRBV11-3 and TRBJ2-7, with D maybe TRBD2 (6 bases). Between the trimmed V and J ends, which lost 3 bases and 2 bases, there was a span of 11 bases. Looked up from germline, CDR1 is SGHNT and CDR2 is YENEEA. This CDR3 region has 14 residues. The chain's CDR3 is CASSFAGGTYEQYF. CDR3 bases: TGTGCCAGCAGCTTCGCCGGGGGAACCTACGAGCAGTACTTC. Supplemented by reference TRBV11-3 and TRBJ2-7, the full variable domain reads EAGVVQSPRYKIIEKKQPVAFWCNPISGHNTLYWYLQNLGQGPELLIRYENEEAVDDSQLPKDRFSAERLKGVDSTLKIQPAELGDSAVYLCASSFAGGTYEQYFGPGTRLTVT.

In its sample, this clone ranks as medium-sized. The chain recombines TRBV2 with TRBJ2-3, with 11 bases matching TRBD1. Per germline, CDR1 SNHLY and CDR2 FYNNEI. The CDR3 is made up of 15 amino acids. V gave up 6 bases and J gave up 4 bases; unmatched junction bases: 6. The CDR3 DNA is TGTGCCAGCAGCGATCCGGGACAGGGGGCAGATACGCAGTATTTT. Its translation is CASSDPGQGADTQYF.

This clone was seen at least ten times. The chain links TRBV7-3 to TRBJ2-3, with 8 nucleotides matching TRBD2. The germline V gene has CDR1 SGHTA and CDR2 FQGTGA. Losses at the gene ends were 5 bases for V and 4 bases for J; bases not matched to a gene: 2. The CDR3 consists of 13 residues. The CDR3 region is CASSLGLADTQYF. CDR3 DNA sequence: TGTGCCAGCAGCCTGGGACTAGCAGATACGCAGTATTTT.

This clone was counted only a few times. The rearrangement joins TRBV6-2 or TRBV6-3 to TRBJ2-3; D uncertain. V lost 5 bases and J lost 2, with 5 bases in between. This CDR3 contains 12 residues. Germline CDR1 MNHEY, CDR2 SVGEGT. CDR3 nucleotides: TGTGCCAGCAGTCCTATCACAGATACGCAGTATTTT. Amino acids: CASSPITDTQYF.

The J gene is TRBJ2-7, the V gene TRBV27, with D hard to call. The CDR3 runs 13 residues. Germline lookup yields CDR1 MNHEY and CDR2 SMNVEV (reference sequence). V lost 5 bases and J lost 1, with 9 bases in between. The CDR3 spells CASSVAASYEQYF. CDR3 DNA: TGTGCCAGCAGTGTGGCCGCTTCCTACGAGCAGTACTTC.

This chain links TRBV27 with TRBJ2-7; 8 bases map to TRBD2. CDR1 and CDR2 from the germline V gene are MNHEY and SMNVEV (reference sequence). The CDR3 has 16 amino acids. The ends lost 3 bases at V and 4 bases at J; junction bases unmatched: 11. In nucleotides, the CDR3 is TGTGCCAGCAGTTTTTTGGCGGGAGGTGAACCTTACGAGCAGTACTTC. Translating it yields CASSFLAGGEPYEQYF.

This clone was recorded at least ten times. CDR3 residues: CASSRTGGLGTGATDTQYF. The CDR3 DNA reads as TGTGCCAGCAGCCGGACAGGGGGTTTAGGAACGGGAGCCACAGATACGCAGTATTTT. The chain employs TRBV7-7 and TRBJ2-3, with 10 bases identical to TRBD1. The junction had 16 bases not matched to a gene; V was cut back by 5 bases and J by 2 bases. Germline V gives CDR1 SSHAT, CDR2 FNYEAQ (reference sequence). The CDR3 consists of 19 residues.

This clone came up once. The chain carries TRBV11-1 and TRBJ2-3, with a possible D match to TRBD1 (6 bases). The CDR3 totals 18 residues. Trimming left V 6 bases short and J 2 bases short, with 24 bases between. The V gene's germline CDR1 is SGHAT and CDR2 FQDESV (reference sequence). CDR3 loop: CASRLIQGPFYNTDTQYF. DNA of the CDR3: TGTGCCAGCAGATTAATACAGGGACCGTTCTATAACACAGATACGCAGTATTTT.

This clone has only a few counts. The J gene is TRBJ2-3, the V gene TRBV6-1; the D gene could be TRBD1 or TRBD2 (6 bases each). Germline loops: CDR1 MNHNS, CDR2 SASEGT. Trimming shortened V by 5 bases and J by 1 base, and 16 bases separated the two germline ends. The CDR3 is 16 amino acids. The DNA for the CDR3 is TGTGCCAGCAGTCTTGCTTGGGGGGCCGGCACAGATACGCAGTATTTT. Translated, it gives CASSLAWGAGTDTQYF.

Many counts were recorded for this clone. The rearrangement uses TRBV7-9 and TRBJ2-7; maybe TRBD1 (5 bases). V shed 2 bases and J shed 3 bases, with 11 bases lying between them. The CDR3 loop spans 14 amino acids. Per germline, CDR1 SEHNR and CDR2 FQNEAQ (reference sequence). The CDR3 nucleotides are TGTGCCAGCAGCTTACAGGGTGACGGCTACGAGCAGTACTTC. This translates into CASSLQGDGYEQYF.

By share, this clone counts as medium-sized. This sequence joins TRBV6-6 and TRBJ1-5, with D unclear. The CDR3 has 14 amino acids. Germline loops: CDR1 MNHNY, CDR2 SVGAGI (reference sequence). Trimming left V 2 bases short and J 5 bases short, with 10 bases between. This chain's CDR3 is CASSYLGNYQPQHF. CDR3 nucleotides: TGTGCCAGCAGTTACCTCGGCAACTATCAGCCCCAGCATTTT.